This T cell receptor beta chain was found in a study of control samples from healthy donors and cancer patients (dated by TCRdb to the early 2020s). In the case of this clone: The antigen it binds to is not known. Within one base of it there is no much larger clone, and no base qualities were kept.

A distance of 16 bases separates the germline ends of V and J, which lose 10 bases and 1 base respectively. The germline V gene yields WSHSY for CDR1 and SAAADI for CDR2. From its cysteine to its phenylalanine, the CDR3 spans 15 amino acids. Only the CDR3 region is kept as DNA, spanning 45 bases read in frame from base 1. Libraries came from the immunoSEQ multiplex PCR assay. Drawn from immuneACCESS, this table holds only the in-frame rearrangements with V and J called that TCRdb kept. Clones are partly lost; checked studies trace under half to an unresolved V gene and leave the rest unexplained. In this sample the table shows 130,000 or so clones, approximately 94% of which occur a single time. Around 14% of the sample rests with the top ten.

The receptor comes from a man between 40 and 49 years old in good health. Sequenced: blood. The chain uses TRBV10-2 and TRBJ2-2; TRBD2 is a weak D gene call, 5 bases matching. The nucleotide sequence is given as TGCGCCACCCGAGGGTGGCAATGGAACACCGGGGAGCTGTTTTTT. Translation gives CATRGWQWNTGELFF.